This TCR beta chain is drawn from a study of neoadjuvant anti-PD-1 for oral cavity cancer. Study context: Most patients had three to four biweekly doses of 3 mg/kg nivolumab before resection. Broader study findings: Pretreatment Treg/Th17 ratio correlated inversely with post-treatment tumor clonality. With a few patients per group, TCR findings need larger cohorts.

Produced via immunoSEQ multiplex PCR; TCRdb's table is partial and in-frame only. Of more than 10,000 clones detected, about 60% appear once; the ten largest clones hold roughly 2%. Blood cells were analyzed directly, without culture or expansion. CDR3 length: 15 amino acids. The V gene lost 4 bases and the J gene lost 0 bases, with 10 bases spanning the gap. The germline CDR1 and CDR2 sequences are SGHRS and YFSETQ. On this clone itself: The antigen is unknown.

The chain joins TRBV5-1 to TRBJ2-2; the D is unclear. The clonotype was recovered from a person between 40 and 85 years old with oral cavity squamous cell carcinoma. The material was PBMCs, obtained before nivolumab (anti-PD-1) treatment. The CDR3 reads CASSESATNTGELFF. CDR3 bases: TGCGCCAGCAGCGAATCCGCCACGAACACCGGGGAGCTGTTTTTT.